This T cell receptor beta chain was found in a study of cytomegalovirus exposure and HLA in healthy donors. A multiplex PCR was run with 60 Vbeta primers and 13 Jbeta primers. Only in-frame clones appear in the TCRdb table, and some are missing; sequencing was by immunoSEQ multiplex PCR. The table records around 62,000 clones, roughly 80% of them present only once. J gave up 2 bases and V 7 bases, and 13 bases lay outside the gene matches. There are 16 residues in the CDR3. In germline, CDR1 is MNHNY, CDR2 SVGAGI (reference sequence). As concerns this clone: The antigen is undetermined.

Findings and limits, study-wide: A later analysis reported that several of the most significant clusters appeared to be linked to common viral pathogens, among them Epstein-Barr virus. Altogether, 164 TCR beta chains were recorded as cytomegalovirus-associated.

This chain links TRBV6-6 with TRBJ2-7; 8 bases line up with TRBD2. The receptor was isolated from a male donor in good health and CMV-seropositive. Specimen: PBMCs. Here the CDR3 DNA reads TGTGCCAGCACCGAGACGGGGGGGGGCCTAACCTACGAGCAGTACTTC. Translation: CASTETGGGLTYEQYF.